This passage covers 5 T cell receptor beta chains from one sample sequenced in a study of spatial heterogeneity in lung cancer. Time point in this sample: sample taken at primary tumor resection. TCRdb analysed the 5' RACE reads with MiXCR anew, one entry per CDR3 protein. The sample includes 30,000 to 45,000 distinct CDR3 sequences, less than 8.5% of them seen just once. Sequencing was performed on PBMCs, taken at surgery. These receptors originate from a female donor with early-stage non-small cell lung cancer.

This chain uses TRBV20-1 with TRBJ1-5; the D gene is possibly TRBD1 (6 bases). V lost 6 bases and J 5 bases, leaving 14 bases between the germline ends. The germline gives CDR1 DFQATT, CDR2 SNEGSKA (reference sequence). The CDR3 consists of 13 residues. The CDR3 here is CSALRDIDQPQHF. The CDR3 nucleotides are TGCAGTGCACTGCGGGACATAGATCAGCCCCAGCATTTT.

The rearrangement joins TRBV20-1 to TRBJ2-7; TRBD2 agrees at 13 bases. Unmatched junction bases numbered 9, after V lost 3 bases and J lost 4 bases. There are 16 residues in the CDR3. The germline gives CDR1 DFQATT, CDR2 SNEGSKA (reference sequence). The CDR3 DNA follows: TGCAGTGCTAGTAGCCCGACTAGCGGGAGGTGGTACGAGCAGTACTTC. Protein sequence: CSASSPTSGRWYEQYF.

The V call is TRBV12-3 or TRBV12-4, the J call TRBJ1-6; unclear D gene. CDR3 length equals 13 residues. The V gene lost 2 bases and the J gene lost 10 bases, with 9 bases spanning the gap. The CDR3 DNA reads TGTGCCAGCAGTTTAAATGGGCGATCACCCCTCCACTTT. Its translation is CASSLNGRSPLHF.

In its sample, this clonotype was seen many times. The junction departs from the called germline gene at one end, perhaps through a read error. V gene TRBV5-1 combines with J gene TRBJ2-3, with a tentative D call TRBD2 (6 bases). The CDR3 sequence is 14 residues long. The V gene's germline CDR1 is SGHRS and CDR2 YFSETQ. CDR3 region: CASSLTSGTDTQYF. The DNA for the CDR3 is TGTGCCAGCAGCTTAACCAGCGGGACAGATACGCAGTATTTT. Using reference TRBV5-1 and TRBJ2-3 for the parts outside the CDR3, the full variable domain is KAGVTQTPRYLIKTRGQQVTLSCSPISGHRSVSWYQQTPGQGLQFLFEYFSETQRNKGNFPGRFSGRQFSNSRSEMNVSTLELGDSALYLCASSLTSGTDTQYFGPGTRLTVL.

This clonotype was seen many times. This sequence joins TRBV27 and TRBJ2-5; D call uncertain. V lost 0 bases, J lost 1 base, and 12 bases lay in between. The CDR3 has 16 residues. Germline values: CDR1 MNHEY, CDR2 SMNVEV (reference sequence). CDR3 amino acids: CASSLSWVSGQETQYF. The CDR3 region has the DNA TGTGCCAGCAGTTTATCGTGGGTGTCAGGCCAAGAGACCCAGTACTTC.